This paragraph reports one TCR beta chain. Antigen unknown. This entry belongs to a study of cytomegalovirus exposure and HLA in healthy donors. The length of the CDR3 is 16 residues. The junction had 5 bases not matched to a gene; V was cut back by 4 bases and J by 0 bases. Germline CDR1 is SGHDT and CDR2 is YYEEEE. Findings of the study overall: Across HLA loci, a later analysis found differing TCR association rates, with DRB1 most and HLA-C fewest.

PCR employed 60 Vbeta and 13 Jbeta primers. TCRdb's table, derived via immunoSEQ multiplex PCR, lists solely in-frame clones and lacks some. Of some 96,000 clones in the sample, about three quarters are singletons; the top ten hold roughly 7.7%. Sequencing was performed on PBMCs. This chain connects TRBV5-6 to TRBJ2-2, with 8 bases fitting TRBD1. This sequence was found in a man in his forties or fifties in good health and CMV-seropositive. DNA for the CDR3: TGTGCCAGCAGCATTGCAGGGGGCCCGAACACCGGGGAGCTGTTTTTT. It codes for CASSIAGGPNTGELFF.